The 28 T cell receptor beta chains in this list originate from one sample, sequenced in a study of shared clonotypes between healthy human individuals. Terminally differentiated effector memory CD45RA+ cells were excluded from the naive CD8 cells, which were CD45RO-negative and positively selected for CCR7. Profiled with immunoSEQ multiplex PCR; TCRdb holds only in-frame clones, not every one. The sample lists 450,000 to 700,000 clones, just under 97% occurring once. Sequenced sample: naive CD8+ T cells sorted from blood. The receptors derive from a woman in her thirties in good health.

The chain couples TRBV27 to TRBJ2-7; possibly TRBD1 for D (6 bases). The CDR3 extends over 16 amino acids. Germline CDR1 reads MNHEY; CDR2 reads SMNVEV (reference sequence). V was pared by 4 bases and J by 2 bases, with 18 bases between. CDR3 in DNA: TGTGCCAGCAGTTCACCGAGGGGACACTTGCCCTACGAGCAGTACTTC. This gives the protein CASSSPRGHLPYEQYF.

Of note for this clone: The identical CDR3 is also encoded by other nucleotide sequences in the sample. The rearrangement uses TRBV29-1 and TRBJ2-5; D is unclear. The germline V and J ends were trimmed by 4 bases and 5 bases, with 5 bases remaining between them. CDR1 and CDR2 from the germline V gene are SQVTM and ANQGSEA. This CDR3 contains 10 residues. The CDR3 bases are TGCAGCGTTGTGCGGGAGACCCAGTACTTC. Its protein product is CSVVRETQYF. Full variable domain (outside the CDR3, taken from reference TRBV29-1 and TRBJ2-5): SAVISQKPSRDICQRGTSLTIQCQVDSQVTMMFWYRQQPGQSLTLIATANQGSEATYESGFVIDKFPISRPNLTFSTLTVSNMSPEDSSIYLCSVVRETQYFGPGTRLLVL.

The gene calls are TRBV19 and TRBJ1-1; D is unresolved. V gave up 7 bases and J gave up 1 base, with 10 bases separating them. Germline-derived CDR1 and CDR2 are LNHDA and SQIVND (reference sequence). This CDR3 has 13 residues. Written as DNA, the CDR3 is TGTGCCAGTAAATTAATTAAGAACACTGAAGCTTTCTTT. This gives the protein CASKLIKNTEAFF.

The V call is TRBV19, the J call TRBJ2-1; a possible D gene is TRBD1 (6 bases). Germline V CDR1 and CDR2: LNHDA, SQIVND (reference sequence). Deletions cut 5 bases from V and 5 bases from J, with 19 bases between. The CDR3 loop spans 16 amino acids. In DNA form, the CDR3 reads TGTGCCAGTAGTCCGGCCACAGAGGGGACACACAATGAGCAGTTCTTC. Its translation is CASSPATEGTHNEQFF.

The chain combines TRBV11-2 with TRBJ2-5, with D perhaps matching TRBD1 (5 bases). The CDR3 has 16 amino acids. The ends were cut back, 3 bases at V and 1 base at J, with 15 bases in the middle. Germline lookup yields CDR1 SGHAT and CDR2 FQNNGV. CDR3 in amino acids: CASSFLGATPQETQYF. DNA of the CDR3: TGTGCCAGCAGCTTCCTAGGGGCGACCCCCCAAGAGACCCAGTACTTC.

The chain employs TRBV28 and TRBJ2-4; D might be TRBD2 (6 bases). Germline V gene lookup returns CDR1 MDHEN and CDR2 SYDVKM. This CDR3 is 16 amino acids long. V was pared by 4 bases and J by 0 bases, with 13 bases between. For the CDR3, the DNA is TGTGCCAGCAGTTCCCGGGAGATAGTAGCCAAAAACATTCAGTACTTC. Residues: CASSSREIVAKNIQYF. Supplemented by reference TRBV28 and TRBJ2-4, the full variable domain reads DVKVTQSSRYLVKRTGEKVFLECVQDMDHENMFWYRQDPGLGLRLIYFSYDVKMKEKGDIPEGYSVSREKKERFSLILESASTNQTSMYLCASSSREIVAKNIQYFGAGTRLSVL.

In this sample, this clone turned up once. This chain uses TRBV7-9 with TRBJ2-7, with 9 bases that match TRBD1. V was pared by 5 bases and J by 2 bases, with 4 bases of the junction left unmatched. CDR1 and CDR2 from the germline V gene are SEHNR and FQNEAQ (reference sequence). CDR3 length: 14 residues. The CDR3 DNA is TGTGCCAGCAGCCCGGACAGGGGAACCTACGAGCAGTACTTC. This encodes CASSPDRGTYEQYF.

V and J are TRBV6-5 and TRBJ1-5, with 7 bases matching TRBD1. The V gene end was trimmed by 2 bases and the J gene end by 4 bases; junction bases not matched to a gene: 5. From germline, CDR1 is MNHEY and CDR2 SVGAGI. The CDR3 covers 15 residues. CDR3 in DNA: TGTGCCAGCAGTTACCAGACAGGGTCGAATCAGCCCCAGCATTTT. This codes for CASSYQTGSNQPQHF.

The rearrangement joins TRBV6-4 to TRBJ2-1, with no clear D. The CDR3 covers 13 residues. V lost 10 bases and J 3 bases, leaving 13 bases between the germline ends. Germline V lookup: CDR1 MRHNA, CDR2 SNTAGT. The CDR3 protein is CATKGNRYNEQFF. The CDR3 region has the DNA TGTGCCACAAAAGGGAACCGCTACAATGAGCAGTTCTTC.

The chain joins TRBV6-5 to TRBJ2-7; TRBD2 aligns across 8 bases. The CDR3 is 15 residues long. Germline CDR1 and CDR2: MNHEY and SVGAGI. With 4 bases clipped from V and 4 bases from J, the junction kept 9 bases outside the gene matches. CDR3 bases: TGTGCCAGCAGTTTAATAGCGGGATGGGGGTACGAGCAGTACTTC. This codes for CASSLIAGWGYEQYF.

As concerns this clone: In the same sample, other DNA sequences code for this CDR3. The CDR3 reads CASSLDRGTEAFF. The DNA of the CDR3 is TGTGCCAGCAGTTTGGACAGGGGTACTGAAGCTTTCTTT. This rearrangement joins TRBV27 to TRBJ1-1; 9 bases are a match to TRBD1. The junction had 1 base not matched to a gene; V was cut back by 3 bases and J by 5 bases. Germline V gene lookup returns CDR1 MNHEY and CDR2 SMNVEV (reference sequence). The CDR3 loop spans 13 amino acids.

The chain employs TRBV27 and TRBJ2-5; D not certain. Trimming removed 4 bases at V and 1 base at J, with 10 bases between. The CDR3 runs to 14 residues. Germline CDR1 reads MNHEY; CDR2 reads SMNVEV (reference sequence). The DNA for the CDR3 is TGTGCCAGCAGTTCCGAATGGCCCCAAGAGACCCAGTACTTC. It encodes CASSSEWPQETQYF.

CDR3 sequence reads: CASSLILYSTDTQYF. The CDR3 DNA follows: TGTGCCAGCAGCTTGATCCTATATAGCACAGATACGCAGTATTTT. This chain connects TRBV5-6 to TRBJ2-3, with D hard to call. CDR3 size: 15 residues. The V end was cut by 1 base, the J end by 0 bases, with 9 bases between. CDR1 and CDR2 (germline): SGHDT, YYEEEE.

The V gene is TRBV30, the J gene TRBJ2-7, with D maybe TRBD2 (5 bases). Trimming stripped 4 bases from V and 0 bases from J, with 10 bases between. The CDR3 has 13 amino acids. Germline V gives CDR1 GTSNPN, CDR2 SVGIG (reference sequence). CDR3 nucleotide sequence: TGTGCCTGGATGGGAACTAGCTCCTACGAGCAGTACTTC. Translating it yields CAWMGTSSYEQYF.

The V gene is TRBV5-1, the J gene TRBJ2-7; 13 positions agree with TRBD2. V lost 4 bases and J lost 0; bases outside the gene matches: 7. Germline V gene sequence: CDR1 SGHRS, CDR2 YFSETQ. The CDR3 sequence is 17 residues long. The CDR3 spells CASSGGLAGPNSYEQYF. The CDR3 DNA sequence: TGCGCCAGCAGCGGGGGACTAGCGGGACCCAACTCCTACGAGCAGTACTTC.

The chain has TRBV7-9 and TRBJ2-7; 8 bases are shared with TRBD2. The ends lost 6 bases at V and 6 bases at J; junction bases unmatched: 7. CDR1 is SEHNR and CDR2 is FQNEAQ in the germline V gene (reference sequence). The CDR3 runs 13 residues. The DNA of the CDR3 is TGTGCCAGCAGACCCCGGGGGGGACGCGAGCAGTACTTC. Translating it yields CASRPRGGREQYF.

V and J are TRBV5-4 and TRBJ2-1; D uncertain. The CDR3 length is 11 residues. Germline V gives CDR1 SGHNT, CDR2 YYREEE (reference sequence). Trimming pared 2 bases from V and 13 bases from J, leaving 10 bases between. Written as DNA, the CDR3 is TGTGCCAGCAGCTTCGGGTTTGGACAGTTCTTC. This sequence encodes CASSFGFGQFF. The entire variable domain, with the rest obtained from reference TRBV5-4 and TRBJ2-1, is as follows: ETGVTQSPTHLIKTRGQQVTLRCSSQSGHNTVSWYQQALGQGPQFIFQYYREEENGRGNFPPRFSGLQFPNYSSELNVNALELDDSALYLCASSFGFGQFFGPGTRLTVL.

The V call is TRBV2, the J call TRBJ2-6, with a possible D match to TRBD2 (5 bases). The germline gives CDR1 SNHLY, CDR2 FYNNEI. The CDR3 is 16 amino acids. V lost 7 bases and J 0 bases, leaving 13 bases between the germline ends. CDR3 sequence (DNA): TGTGCCAGCAAGGACTCTCTTCGCTCTGGGGCCAACGTCCTGACTTTC. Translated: CASKDSLRSGANVLTF.

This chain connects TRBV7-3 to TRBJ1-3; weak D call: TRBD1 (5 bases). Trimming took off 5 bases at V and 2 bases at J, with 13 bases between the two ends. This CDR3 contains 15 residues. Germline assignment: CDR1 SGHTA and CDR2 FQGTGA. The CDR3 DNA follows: TGTGCCAGCAGCCCCGCGGGACCCACTGGAAACACCATATATTTT. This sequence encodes CASSPAGPTGNTIYF.

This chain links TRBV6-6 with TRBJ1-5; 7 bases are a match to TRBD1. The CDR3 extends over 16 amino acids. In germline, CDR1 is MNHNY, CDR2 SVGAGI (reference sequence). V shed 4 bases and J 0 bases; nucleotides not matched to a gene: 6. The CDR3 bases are TGTGCCAGCAGTTCGACAGGGTTGGATAGCAATCAGCCCCAGCATTTT. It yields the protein CASSSTGLDSNQPQHF.

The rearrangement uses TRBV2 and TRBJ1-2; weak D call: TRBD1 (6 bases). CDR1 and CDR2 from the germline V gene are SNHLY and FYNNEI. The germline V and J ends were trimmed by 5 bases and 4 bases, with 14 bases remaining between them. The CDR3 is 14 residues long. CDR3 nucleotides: TGTGCCAGCAGTCAGGACAGCAACCCCTATGGCTACACCTTC. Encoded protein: CASSQDSNPYGYTF.

The CDR3 here is CATTNTGELFF. CDR3 coding DNA: TGTGCCACAACGAACACCGGGGAGCTGTTTTTT. This rearrangement joins TRBV27 to TRBJ2-2; no clear D gene. V was clipped by 10 bases and J by 0 bases, with 3 bases between them. Germline loops: CDR1 MNHEY, CDR2 SMNVEV (reference sequence). The CDR3 runs 11 residues.

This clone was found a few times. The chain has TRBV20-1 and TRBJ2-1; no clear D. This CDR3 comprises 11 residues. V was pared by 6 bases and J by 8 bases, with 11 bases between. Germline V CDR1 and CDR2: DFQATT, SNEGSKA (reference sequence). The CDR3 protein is CSAIVLYEQFF. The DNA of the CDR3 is TGCAGTGCAATAGTGCTCTATGAGCAGTTCTTC.

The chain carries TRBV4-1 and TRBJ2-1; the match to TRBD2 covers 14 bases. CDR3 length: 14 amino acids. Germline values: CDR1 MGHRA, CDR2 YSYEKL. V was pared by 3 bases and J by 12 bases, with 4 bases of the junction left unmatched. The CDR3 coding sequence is TGCGCCAGCAGCCAGACCGGACTAGCGGGAGGGCAGTTCTTC. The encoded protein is CASSQTGLAGGQFF.

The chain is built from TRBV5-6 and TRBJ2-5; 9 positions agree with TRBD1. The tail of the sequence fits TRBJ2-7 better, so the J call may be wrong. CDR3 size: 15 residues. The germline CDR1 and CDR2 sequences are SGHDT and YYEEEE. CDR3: CASSPYRGPSYEQYF. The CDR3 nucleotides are TGTGCCAGCAGCCCATACAGGGGGCCCTCCTACGAGCAGTACTTC.

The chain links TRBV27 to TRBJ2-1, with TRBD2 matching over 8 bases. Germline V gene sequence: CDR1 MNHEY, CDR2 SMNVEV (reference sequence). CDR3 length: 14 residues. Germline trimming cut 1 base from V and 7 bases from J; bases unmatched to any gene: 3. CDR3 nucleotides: TGTGCCAGCAGTTTATTCGGGGGGGCGAATGAGCAGTTCTTC. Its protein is CASSLFGGANEQFF.

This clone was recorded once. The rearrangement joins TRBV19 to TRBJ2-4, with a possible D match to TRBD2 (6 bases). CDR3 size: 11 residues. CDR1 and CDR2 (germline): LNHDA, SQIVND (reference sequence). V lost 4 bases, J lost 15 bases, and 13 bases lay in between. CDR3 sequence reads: CASSTSGLVYF. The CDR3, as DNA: TGTGCCAGTAGTACAAGCGGGTTGGTGTACTTC.

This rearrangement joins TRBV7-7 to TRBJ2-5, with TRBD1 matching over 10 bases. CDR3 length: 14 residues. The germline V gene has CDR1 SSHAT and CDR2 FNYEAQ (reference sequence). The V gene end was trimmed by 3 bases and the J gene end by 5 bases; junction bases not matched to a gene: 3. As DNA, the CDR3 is TGTGCCAGCAGCTTGACAGGGGGCTGGGAGACCCAGTACTTC. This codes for CASSLTGGWETQYF. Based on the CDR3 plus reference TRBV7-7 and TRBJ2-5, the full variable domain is GAGVSQSPRYKVTKRGQDVTLRCDPISSHATLYWYQQALGQGPEFLTYFNYEAQPDKSGLPSDRFSAERPEGSISTLTIQRTEQRDSAMYRCASSLTGGWETQYFGPGTRLLVL.